Here is one TCR beta chain with its context. Its antigen is currently unknown. This sample stems from a study of Ad26.COV2.S vaccination and SARS-CoV-2 variants. The overall study: Enrolled in COV1001, the donor was in the Ad26.COV2.S trial arm, which received the vaccine. Ad26.COV2.S, an intramuscular injection, was given once or twice 56 days apart.

The CDR3 is 16 amino acids. V gave up 5 bases and J gave up 3 bases, with 20 bases separating them. Germline CDR1 SGHTA, CDR2 FQGNSA. Treatment of the sample: roughly 18 received Ad26.COV2.S at low or high dose, single or two shots; 5 received placebo; per-sample allocation not given. Day 63 after the first vaccine or placebo injection was the time point for sampling. An Ad26 vector expressing Wuhan-strain SARS-CoV-2 spike constituted the vaccine. Overall study findings and caveats: Comparability of non-spike TCR breadth was observed across vaccine and placebo recipients.

Data came from immunoSEQ multiplex PCR; TCRdb stores just in-frame clones and leaves some out. The sample holds under 550,000 clones; 88% are singletons and the top ten take approximately 4%. Material: peripheral blood, obtained in a trial of Ad26.COV2.S vaccine versus placebo. The V call is TRBV7-2, the J call TRBJ2-7; D may be TRBD2 (5 bases). The sequence was collected from a person between 18 and 65 years old who received the Ad26.COV2.S COVID-19 vaccine or a placebo. CDR3: CASSIGGLSFDYEQYF. The DNA for the CDR3 is TGTGCCAGCAGCATAGGAGGTCTTTCTTTTGACTACGAGCAGTACTTC.